Given below is one TCR beta chain in context. Its target is unknown. A read error may account for a junction end that differs from germline. Investigators excluded patients with uncontrolled infection, other autoimmune disease, pregnancy or lactation. The germline V gene encodes CDR1 SGHKS and CDR2 YYEKEE (reference sequence). The CDR3 loop spans 15 amino acids. The data were taken from a study of T cells in Graves' hyperthyroidism and ophthalmopathy. Across the study: Peripheral blood sampling occurred at initial diagnosis, before any treatment. Study-level results: It was a median approximately six months before onset that the model predicted ophthalmopathy. A 13 V-J signature model discriminated ophthalmopathy versus stable hyperthyroidism.

TCR beta CDR3 regions were amplified from RNA transcripts. A first-round RT-PCR of the TCR CDR3 used the HTBI primer set. TCRdb reanalysed the multiplex PCR reads using MiXCR and keeps one entry per CDR3 protein. The sample comprises 250,000 or so distinct CDR3 sequences, about 15% of which are singletons, and roughly 31% rests with the top ten. This rearrangement joins TRBV5-5 to TRBJ1-2; D ambiguous. This sequence was found in a woman in her 50s with Graves' hyperthyroidism that later progressed to Graves' ophthalmopathy. The sample taken for sequencing was blood. CDR3 bases: TGTGCCAGCAGCCCTAAAGATGGGAGAAACTATGGCCACACCTTC. The encoded protein is CASSPKDGRNYGHTF.